This TCR beta chain was identified in a study of blood T cell repertoires in COVID-19. Study-wide context: Samples representing acute and convalescent COVID-19 were sourced from the United States, Italy and Spain. The analysed material was cDNA or gDNA that came from T cells, B-cell-depleted T cells, or PBMCs.

In the original analysis: Reference gene primer amplification gave estimated nucleated cell counts. Generated by immunoSEQ multiplex PCR, the TCRdb table keeps only in-frame clones and is missing some. V and J calls and clone size follow that table, whereas D and trimming were derived from the DNA. This table holds about 88,000 clones, roughly nine tenths found once. Looked up from germline, CDR1 is SGDLS and CDR2 is YYNGEE. This CDR3 contains 18 residues. The junction had 18 bases not matched to a gene; V was cut back by 3 bases and J by 5 bases. This TCR derives from a woman of 80 years or more with active COVID-19. Sequencing used peripheral blood. This chain uses TRBV9 with TRBJ2-5; the match to TRBD1 covers 8 bases. The chain's CDR3 is CASSDHLRDQGAKETQYF. The CDR3 bases are TGTGCCAGCAGCGATCACCTCCGGGACCAGGGGGCGAAGGAGACCCAGTACTTC. The full variable domain, in which reference TRBV9 and TRBJ2-5 provide the parts outside the CDR3, is DSGVTQTPKHLITATGQRVTLRCSPRSGDLSVYWYQQSLDQGLQFLIQYYNGEERAKGNILERFSAQQFPDLHSELNLSSLELGDSALYFCASSDHLRDQGAKETQYFGPGTRLLVL.